Included here is one TCR beta chain sequence, with context. The antigen it recognizes is unknown. Base qualities are not recorded, but no much larger clone differs from it by a single base. These data originate in a study of T cells after posttransplantation cyclophosphamide (dated by TCRdb to the mid-2010s). For the study in its entirety: The study tracked T cell repertoire reconstitution by TRB sequencing after myeloablative bone marrow transplantation using posttransplantation cyclophosphamide as GVHD prophylaxis. Samples from some 32 PTCy-treated patients and about 17 related bone marrow donors of those patients were subjected to antigen receptor sequencing. Blood from all 35 or so PTCy patients with 1-year posttransplant specimens was subjected to TRB sequencing. Up to about 3 additional blood samples from 2 to 5.2 years after transplant were also TRB-sequenced in 3 patients, as was pretransplant blood from 4 patients. Because TRA and TRB clonality correlated tightly in ten or so samples, later TCR analyses were limited to TRB. Public TRB sequences were searched against a database of over 3,500 sequences associated with responses to pathogens, tumor antigens, self-antigens and alloantigens.

TRB sequencing was run on genomic DNA with either the immunoSEQ assay at survey resolution or the hsTCRB kit. Turning to the authors' computational methods: The immunoSEQ software handled initial read processing, and the LymphoSeq R package was used for repertoire analyses. For each TRB dataset, clonality was calculated as 1 minus normalized Shannon entropy, and the Gini coefficient was computed as well. Phenotypes of unsorted samples were inferred by mapping TRB sequences from sorted subsets of the recipient or donor onto the same recipient's unsorted samples. The table comes from immuneACCESS by way of TCRdb, which keeps in-frame sequences with V and J called. Part of the clones is missing from these tables; in studies checked, under half for an unresolved V gene and the rest for unknown reasons. V, J and clone size were drawn from that table, and D and trimming were deduced from the DNA. For this sample there are about 7,800 clones; roughly 90% appear just once. The ten most abundant clones make up approximately 1.1% of the sample.

The CDR3 numbers 14 residues from cysteine through phenylalanine. Solely the CDR3 DNA is kept, with 42 bases framed from the first base. At the junction V is shortened by 3 bases and J by 4 bases; bases outside the gene matches: 3. The germline V gene supplies CDR1 ENHRY and CDR2 SYGVKD. Paper-wide results and their limitations: Donor-recipient similarity was low at 1-2 months but rose over the first year, and later blood repertoires were often dominated by donor CD8+ memory clones. Across the roughly 40 patients, TRB clonality was highly associated with recipient CMV seropositivity and CMV reactivation, and diversity with PTCy was similar to that in the CNI/methotrexate controls. The TRB repertoires of T cells infiltrating skin or GI tract showed only limited overlap with the TRB repertoires of T cells in blood.

In the paper's terms, the treatment or condition label means: high-dose cyclophosphamide on days +3 and +4 as single-agent GVHD prophylaxis. Busulfan and fludarabine conditioning, a related or unrelated marrow graft, and cyclophosphamide on days +3 and +4 were given to PTCy patients. PTCy-treated patients were drawn from a prospective multi-institutional clinical trial. Peripheral blood and bone marrow mononuclear cells were isolated by Ficoll-Hypaque density centrifugation and were cryopreserved. CD4+ and CD8+ T cells, including naive and memory subsets, were sorted by FACS on a FACSAria II. The TCR originated in a female patient in her 50s who received an allogeneic stem cell transplant from a related donor, was CMV-positive, and had no GVHD. It is possible that, after a transplant, some T cells come from the graft donor. The material was CD4+ T cells sorted from blood, obtained 1404 days after allogeneic stem cell transplant with posttransplant cyclophosphamide. This receptor chain uses TRBV10-3 and TRBJ2-3; a stretch of 8 junction bases matches TRBD2. DNA sequence: TGTGCCATCAGTGACGGGGGGGGCTCAGATACGCAGTATTTT. It codes for CAISDGGGSDTQYF.